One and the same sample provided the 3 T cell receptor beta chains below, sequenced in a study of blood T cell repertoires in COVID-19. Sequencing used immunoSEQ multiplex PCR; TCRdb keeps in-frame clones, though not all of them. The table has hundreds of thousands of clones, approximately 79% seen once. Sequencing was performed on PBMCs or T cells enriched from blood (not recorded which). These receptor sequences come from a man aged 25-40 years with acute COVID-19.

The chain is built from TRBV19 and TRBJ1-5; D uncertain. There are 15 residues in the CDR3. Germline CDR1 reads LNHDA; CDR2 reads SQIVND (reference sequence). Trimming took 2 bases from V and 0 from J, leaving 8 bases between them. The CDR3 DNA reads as TGTGCCAGTAGTATAATCAGACTTAGCAATCAGCCCCAGCATTTT. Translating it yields CASSIIRLSNQPQHF.

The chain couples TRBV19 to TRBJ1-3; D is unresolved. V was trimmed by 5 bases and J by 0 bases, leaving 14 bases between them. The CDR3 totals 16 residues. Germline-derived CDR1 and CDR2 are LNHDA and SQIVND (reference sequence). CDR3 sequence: CASSSRGGSSGNTIYF. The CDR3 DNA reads TGTGCCAGTAGTTCCCGGGGTGGGAGCTCTGGAAACACCATATATTTT.

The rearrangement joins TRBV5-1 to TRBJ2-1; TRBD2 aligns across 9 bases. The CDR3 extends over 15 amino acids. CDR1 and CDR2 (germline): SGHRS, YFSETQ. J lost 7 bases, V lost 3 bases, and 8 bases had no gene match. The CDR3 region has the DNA TGCGCCAGCAGCTCCTCCGGGACTAGCACGAATGAGCAGTTCTTC. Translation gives CASSSSGTSTNEQFF.